This T cell receptor (beta chain) was recorded in a study of control samples from healthy donors and cancer patients. The method was immunoSEQ multiplex PCR; TCRdb's version includes in-frame clones alone and lacks a portion of them. Of approximately 150,000 clones detected, about 90% appear once; the ten largest clones hold about 7.9%. V shed 8 bases and J 3 bases; nucleotides not matched to a gene: 13. Germline V gene data show CDR1 as MNHEY and CDR2 as SMNVEV (reference sequence). The CDR3 has 15 residues. This receptor was obtained from a middle-aged man with head and neck cancer. The sample taken for sequencing was PBMCs. The V call is TRBV27, the J call TRBJ2-7, with 7 bases aligning to TRBD2. Here the CDR3 reads CASAAGGGSYYEQYF. The CDR3, as DNA: TGTGCCAGCGCGGCAGGCGGGGGATCTTACTACGAGCAGTACTTC.